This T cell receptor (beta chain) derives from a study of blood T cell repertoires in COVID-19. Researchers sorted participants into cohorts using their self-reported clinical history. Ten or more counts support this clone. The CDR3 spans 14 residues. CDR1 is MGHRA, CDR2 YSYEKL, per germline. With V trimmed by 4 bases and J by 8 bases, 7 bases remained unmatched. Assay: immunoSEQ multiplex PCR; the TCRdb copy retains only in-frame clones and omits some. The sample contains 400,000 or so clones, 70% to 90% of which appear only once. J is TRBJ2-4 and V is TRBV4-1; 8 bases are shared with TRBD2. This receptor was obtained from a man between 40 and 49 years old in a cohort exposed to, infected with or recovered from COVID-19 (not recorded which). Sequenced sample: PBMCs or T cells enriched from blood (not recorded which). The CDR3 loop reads CASSPTTSVDIQYF. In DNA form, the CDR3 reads TGCGCCAGCAGCCCAACGACTAGCGTCGACATTCAGTACTTC.